This is a list of T cell receptor beta chains from one sample in a study of blood T cell repertoires in COVID-19. Sequenced by immunoSEQ multiplex PCR; TCRdb stores in-frame clones only, minus some. The sample carries hundreds of thousands of clones, 88% recorded once. The sample was peripheral blood. The receptor set was obtained from a human donor in a cohort sampled during active COVID-19. The CDR3 runs from the conserved cysteine through the conserved F or W. Fields, in order: D gene, V gene, J gene, CDR3 protein, CDR3 DNA. D genes are given only for firm matches.

d_gene: TRBD2; v_gene: TRBV6-1; j_gene: TRBJ2-1; CDR3aa: CASSEGGLAGLNEQFF; CDR3nt: TGTGCCAGCAGTGAGGGGGGACTAGCGGGGCTCAATGAGCAGTTCTTC
d_gene: NA; v_gene: TRBV6-5; j_gene: TRBJ1-1; CDR3aa: CASRAQGRTEAFF; CDR3nt: TGTGCCAGCAGGGCACAGGGACGGACTGAAGCTTTCTTT
d_gene: NA; v_gene: TRBV20-1; j_gene: TRBJ2-6; CDR3aa: CSASGGSRPDGSGANVLTF; CDR3nt: TGCAGTGCTAGTGGCGGGTCTCGCCCTGATGGCTCTGGGGCCAACGTCCTGACTTTC
d_gene: NA; v_gene: TRBV2; j_gene: TRBJ1-1; CDR3aa: CASILHERDTEAFF; CDR3nt: TGTGCCAGCATTCTACACGAACGGGACACTGAAGCTTTCTTT
d_gene: TRBD1; v_gene: TRBV29-1; j_gene: TRBJ2-5; CDR3aa: CSVLTGGTGETQYF; CDR3nt: TGCAGCGTCCTGACAGGGGGCACAGGAGAGACCCAGTACTTC
d_gene: TRBD2; v_gene: TRBV2; j_gene: TRBJ2-1; CDR3aa: CASSFRLAGGVYNEQFF; CDR3nt: TGTGCCAGCAGCTTTAGACTAGCGGGAGGGGTATACAATGAGCAGTTCTTC
d_gene: NA; v_gene: TRBV10-3; j_gene: TRBJ2-2; CDR3aa: CAIRPEAATGELFF; CDR3nt: TGTGCCATCAGACCAGAGGCGGCCACCGGGGAGCTGTTTTTT
d_gene: NA; v_gene: TRBV28; j_gene: TRBJ2-7; CDR3aa: CASKFNGNEADEQYF; CDR3nt: TGTGCCAGCAAGTTTAATGGAAATGAAGCGGATGAGCAGTACTTC
d_gene: TRBD1; v_gene: TRBV19; j_gene: TRBJ2-7; CDR3aa: CASSSGGNSYEQYF; CDR3nt: TGTGCCAGTAGTTCAGGGGGAAACTCCTACGAGCAGTACTTC
d_gene: NA; v_gene: TRBV19; j_gene: TRBJ2-2; CDR3aa: CASSARVQNTGELFF; CDR3nt: TGTGCCAGTAGTGCCCGTGTACAAAACACCGGGGAGCTGTTTTTT
d_gene: TRBD1; v_gene: TRBV2; j_gene: TRBJ2-1; CDR3aa: CASSWDRTAHEQFF; CDR3nt: TGTGCCAGCAGTTGGGACAGGACCGCGCATGAGCAGTTCTTC
d_gene: TRBD1; v_gene: TRBV6-5; j_gene: TRBJ1-2; CDR3aa: CASLGQGNYGYTF; CDR3nt: TGTGCCAGCCTAGGACAGGGTAACTATGGCTACACCTTC